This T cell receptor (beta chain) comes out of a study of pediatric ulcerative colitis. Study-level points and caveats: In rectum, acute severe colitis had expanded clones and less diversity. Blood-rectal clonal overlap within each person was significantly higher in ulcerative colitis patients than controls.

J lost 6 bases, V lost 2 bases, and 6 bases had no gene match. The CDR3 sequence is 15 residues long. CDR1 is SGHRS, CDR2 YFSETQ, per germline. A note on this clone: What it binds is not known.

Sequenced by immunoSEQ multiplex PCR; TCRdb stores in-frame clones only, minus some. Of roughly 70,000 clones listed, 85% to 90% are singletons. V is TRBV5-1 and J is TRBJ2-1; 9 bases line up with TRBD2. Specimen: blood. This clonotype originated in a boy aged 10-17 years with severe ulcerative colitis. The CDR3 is CASSLNAGGPNEQFF. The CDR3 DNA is TGCGCCAGCAGCTTAAATGCGGGAGGGCCCAATGAGCAGTTCTTC.